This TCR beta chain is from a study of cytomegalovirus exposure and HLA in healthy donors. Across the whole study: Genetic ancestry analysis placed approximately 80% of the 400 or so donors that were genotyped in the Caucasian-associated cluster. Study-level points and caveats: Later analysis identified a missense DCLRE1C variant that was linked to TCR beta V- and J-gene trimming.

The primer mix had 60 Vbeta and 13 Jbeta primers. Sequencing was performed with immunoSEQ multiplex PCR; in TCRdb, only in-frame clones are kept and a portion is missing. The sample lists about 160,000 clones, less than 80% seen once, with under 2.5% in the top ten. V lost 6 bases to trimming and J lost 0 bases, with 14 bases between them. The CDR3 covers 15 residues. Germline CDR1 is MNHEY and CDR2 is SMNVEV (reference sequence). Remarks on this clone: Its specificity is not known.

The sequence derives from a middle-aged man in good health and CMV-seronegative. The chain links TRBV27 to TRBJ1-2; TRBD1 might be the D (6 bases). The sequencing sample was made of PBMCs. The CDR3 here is CASSPNRAANYGYTF. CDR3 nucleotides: TGTGCCAGCAGCCCAAACAGGGCGGCTAACTATGGCTACACCTTC.